This T cell receptor beta chain appears in the sequencing data of a study of CD8 T cells in Susac syndrome. Findings and caveats of the study: It was acknowledged by the study that relatively few individuals were included in its TCR sequencing and HLA analysis.

Random hexamers primed reverse transcription of 0.5 to 1 ug RNA. The immunoSEQ assay covered 54 Vbeta and 13 Jbeta segments for CDR3. TCRdb analysed the immunoSEQ multiplex PCR reads with MiXCR anew, one entry per CDR3 protein. The table includes just over 150,000 distinct CDR3 sequences, approximately 96% detected once. The V end was cut by 2 bases, the J end by 3 bases, with 5 bases between. CDR1 is SQVTM and CDR2 is ANQGSEA in the germline V gene. There are 11 residues in the CDR3. Worth noting for this clonotype: What it binds is not known.

TEMRA cells were FACS-enriched, with CD8+ and CD4+ T cells isolated negatively. The J gene is TRBJ2-7, the V gene TRBV29-1, with TRBD1 as a possible D gene (5 bases). Sequencing was done on a sample of CD8+ T cells from PBMCs. This clonotype originated in a human donor with multiple sclerosis. CDR3 sequence reads: CSVETGYEQYF. The CDR3 bases are TGCAGCGTTGAAACAGGCTACGAGCAGTACTTC.